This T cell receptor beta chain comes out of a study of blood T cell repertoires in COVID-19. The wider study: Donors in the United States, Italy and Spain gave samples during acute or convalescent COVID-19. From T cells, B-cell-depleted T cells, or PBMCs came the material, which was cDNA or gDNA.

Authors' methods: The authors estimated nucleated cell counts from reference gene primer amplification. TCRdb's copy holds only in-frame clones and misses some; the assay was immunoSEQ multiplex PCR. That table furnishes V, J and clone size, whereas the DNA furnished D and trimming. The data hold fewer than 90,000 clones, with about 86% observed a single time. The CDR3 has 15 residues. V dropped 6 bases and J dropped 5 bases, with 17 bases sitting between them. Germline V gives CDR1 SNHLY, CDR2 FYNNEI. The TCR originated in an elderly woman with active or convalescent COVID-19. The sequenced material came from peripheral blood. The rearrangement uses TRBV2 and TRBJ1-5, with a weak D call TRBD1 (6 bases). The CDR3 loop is CASSPRGARYQPQHF. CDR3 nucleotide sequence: TGTGCCAGCAGCCCGCGGGGGGCGCGGTATCAGCCCCAGCATTTT. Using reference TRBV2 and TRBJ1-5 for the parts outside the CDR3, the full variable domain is EPEVTQTPSHQVTQMGQEVILRCVPISNHLYFYWYRQILGQKVEFLVSFYNNEISEKSEIFDDQFSVERPDGSNFTLKIRSTKLEDSAMYFCASSPRGARYQPQHFGDGTRLSIL.